Below, 4 T cell receptor beta chains from the same sample are listed, as sequenced in a study of T cell responses to AZD1222 COVID-19 vaccine. Sequenced by immunoSEQ multiplex PCR; TCRdb stores in-frame clones only, minus some. The sample lists about 200,000 clones, roughly 92% occurring once. The sequencing here drew on peripheral blood, taken 28 days after the second AZD1222 dose. The receptor set was obtained from an adult who received the AZD1222 COVID-19 vaccine.

The chain joins TRBV28 to TRBJ1-4, with D hard to call. V was clipped by 8 bases and J by 0 bases, with 10 bases between them. The CDR3 length is 14 residues. The germline V gene encodes CDR1 MDHEN and CDR2 SYDVKM. CDR3 loop: CASADASTNEKLFF. In DNA, the CDR3 is TGTGCCAGCGCCGACGCCTCAACTAATGAAAAACTGTTTTTT.

The chain uses TRBV6-6 and TRBJ1-2, with 7 bases that match TRBD1. With V trimmed by 6 bases and J by 1 base, 5 bases remained unmatched. This CDR3 spans 14 amino acids. Germline V gene lookup returns CDR1 MNHNY and CDR2 SVGAGI (reference sequence). DNA of the CDR3: TGTGCCAGCAGCCCCGGGACAGTTAACTATGGCTACACCTTC. It yields the protein CASSPGTVNYGYTF.

The V call is TRBV7-3, the J call TRBJ2-1; D is unclear. The CDR3 has 14 amino acids. Per the germline V gene, CDR1 is SGHTA and CDR2 is FQGTGA. The germline V and J ends were trimmed by 4 bases and 10 bases, with 17 bases remaining between them. The CDR3 loop reads CASSSPGFDEEQFF. DNA for the CDR3: TGTGCCAGCAGCTCGCCTGGTTTTGATGAGGAGCAGTTCTTC.

The chain recombines TRBV11-1 with TRBJ2-1, with unresolved D. CDR1 SGHAT and CDR2 FQDESV come from the germline V gene (reference sequence). The V and J ends lost 7 bases and 3 bases respectively, with 19 bases between them. There are 16 residues in the CDR3. CDR3 nucleotide sequence: TGTGCCAGCACCCTTGGTACGGCATTCGTCTACAATGAGCAGTTCTTC. This codes for CASTLGTAFVYNEQFF.